The rows below give T cell receptor beta chains drawn from one sample of a study of blood T cell repertoires in COVID-19. Profiling relied on immunoSEQ multiplex PCR, and the TCRdb table lists in-frame clones only, not all of them. The sample holds approximately 110,000 clones, approximately 85% seen once. The sample taken for sequencing was peripheral blood. These receptors all stem from an older woman with COVID-19, enrolled during active disease. The conserved cysteine and the conserved F or W are not part of the CDR3 here. Fields, in order: J gene, V gene, CDR3 protein.

>TRBJ1-1|TRBV4-3
ASSQDAGGGGEAF
>TRBJ1-1|TRBV27
ASSFPWAGGKNTEAF
>TRBJ1-2|TRBV6-5
ASSRQYGYT
>TRBJ1-2|TRBV5-1
ASSPLWTDDNYGYT
>TRBJ2-7|TRBV27
ASSLGWGGYEQY
>TRBJ2-6|TRBV3-1/TRBV3-2
ASRQGHSGANVLT
>TRBJ1-1|TRBV19
ATRQGAGTEAF
>TRBJ1-1|TRBV5-6
ASSPGTGGPNTEAF
>TRBJ2-5|TRBV5-1
ASSLDGGRQETQY
>TRBJ1-1|TRBV5-4
ASSSQDMPYTEAF
>TRBJ1-5|TRBV7-2
ASSLVIGVDQPQH
>TRBJ2-3|TRBV5-1
ASSLKGALRDTQY
>TRBJ2-5|TRBV7-7
ASSPRTGGAGETQY
>TRBJ1-5|TRBV27
ASSLKGARGNQPQH
>TRBJ2-2|TRBV6-9
ARWGDPGELF
>TRBJ1-1|TRBV4-1
ASSQLLGGFMNTEAF
>TRBJ1-2|TRBV2
ASSFSLRDRGHYGYT